The sequence of this T cell receptor beta chain was determined in a study of control samples from healthy donors and cancer patients. Germline assignment: CDR1 SGHVS and CDR2 FNYEAQ. The V end lost 4 bases, the J end lost 6 bases, and 4 bases lay between the germline ends. This CDR3 spans 11 amino acids. The method was immunoSEQ multiplex PCR; TCRdb's version includes in-frame clones alone and lacks a portion of them. This sample carries about 170,000 clones, about 86% of them seen once, and the ten largest clones take 4.5% to 6%. The sequence came from a woman aged 25 to 39 in good health. Sequencing was done on a sample of blood. The rearrangement links TRBV7-6 to TRBJ2-1; the D is unclear. This chain's CDR3 is CASSSRNEQFF. In DNA, the CDR3 is TGTGCCAGCAGCTCCCGCAATGAGCAGTTCTTC.